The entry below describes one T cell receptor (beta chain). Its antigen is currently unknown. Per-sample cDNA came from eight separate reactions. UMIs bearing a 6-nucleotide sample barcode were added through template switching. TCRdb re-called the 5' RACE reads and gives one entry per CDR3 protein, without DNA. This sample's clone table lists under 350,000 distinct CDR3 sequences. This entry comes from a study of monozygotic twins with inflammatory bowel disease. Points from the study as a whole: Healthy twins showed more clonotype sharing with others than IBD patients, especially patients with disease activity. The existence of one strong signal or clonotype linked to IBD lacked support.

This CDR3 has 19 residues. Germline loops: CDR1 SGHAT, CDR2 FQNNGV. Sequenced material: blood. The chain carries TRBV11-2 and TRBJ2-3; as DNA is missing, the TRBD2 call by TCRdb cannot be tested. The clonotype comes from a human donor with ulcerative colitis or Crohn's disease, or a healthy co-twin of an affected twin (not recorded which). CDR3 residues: CASSLSPGTSKFSTDTQYF.